These T cell receptor beta chains were read from a single sample in a study of shared clonotypes between healthy human individuals. Generated by immunoSEQ multiplex PCR, the TCRdb table keeps only in-frame clones and is missing some. The table shows some 2.1 million clones, with around 93% occurring only once. The specimen sequenced was naive CD8+ T cells from PBMCs. The receptors were gathered from a man younger than 35 in good health. Some clones in this sample may be carry-over from other donors' samples. The CDR3 runs from the conserved cysteine through the conserved F or W. The D gene is left open where the match is weak. Where a row states a size, it is once, few, many or the class of an expanded clone; other rows omit it.

d_gene	j_gene	abundance	v_gene	CDR3nt	CDR3aa
.	TRBJ1-1	few	TRBV14	TGTGCCAGCAGCCAGGGGGACACTGAAGCTTTCTTT	CASSQGDTEAFF
.	TRBJ1-1	.	TRBV11-2	TGTGCCAGCAGCTTAGATGGTCCCGGATTGAACACTGAAGCTTTCTTT	CASSLDGPGLNTEAFF
TRBD1	TRBJ2-3	.	TRBV9	TGTGCCAGCAGCGTAGGCGGACAGGGGATCACAGATACGCAGTATTTT	CASSVGGQGITDTQYF
.	TRBJ2-7	.	TRBV28	TGTGTCCCTTGTGGGGCTTCGGGAGAGCAGTACTTC	CVPCGASGEQYF
.	TRBJ1-1	once	TRBV4-3	TGCGCCAGCAGCCAAGATTTGGTTAGAGAGTTGGACACTGAAGCTTTCTTT	CASSQDLVRELDTEAFF
.	TRBJ1-1	.	TRBV2	TGTGCCAGCAGTGTACTCGCCCGAGAAGCTTTCTTT	CASSVLAREAFF
.	TRBJ1-1	.	TRBV7-9	TGTGCCAGCAGCTTAGTATGGCCCGACACTGAAGCTTTCTTT	CASSLVWPDTEAFF
.	TRBJ2-1	.	TRBV4-3	TGCGCCAGCAGCCAAGGGGGACCGATCTACAATGAGCAGTTCTTC	CASSQGGPIYNEQFF
.	TRBJ1-1	.	TRBV28	TGTGCCAGCAGTTTACCTGCCCGTGAAGCTTTCTTT	CASSLPAREAFF
TRBD2	TRBJ2-5	.	TRBV18	TGTGCCAGCTCACCCGGGACTAGCGGGCGGCAAGAGACCCAGTACTTC	CASSPGTSGRQETQYF
TRBD1	TRBJ2-2	.	TRBV6-4	TGTGCCAGCAGGGACAGGATAGGCACCGGGGAGCTGTTTTTT	CASRDRIGTGELFF
.	TRBJ1-6	once	TRBV28	TGTGCCAGCAGGCTAGGGGGTTCACCCCTCCACTTT	CASRLGGSPLHF
.	TRBJ1-1	.	TRBV4-1	TGCGCCAGCAGCCAAGAGGTTGGAGTTGGAGGGAGGAACACTGAAGCTTTCTTT	CASSQEVGVGGRNTEAFF
.	TRBJ2-2	.	TRBV5-8	TGTGCCAGCAGCCCCGGGGGTAGAAGCACCGGGGAGCTGTTTTTT	CASSPGGRSTGELFF
.	TRBJ2-7	.	TRBV15	TGTGCCACCAGCGTGGGGACTCCAGGAGGGCAGTACTTC	CATSVGTPGGQYF
.	TRBJ2-7	once	TRBV15	TGTGCCACCCGAGCCGGGGGCTCCTACGAGCAGTACTTC	CATRAGGSYEQYF
TRBD1	TRBJ2-3	.	TRBV7-2	TGTGCCAGCAGCTTACTGGGGACAGGGGCATTGGATACGCAGTATTTT	CASSLLGTGALDTQYF
TRBD2	TRBJ2-7	.	TRBV2	TGTGCCAGCATGAACAGCGGGAGGTTCCACGAGCAGTACTTC	CASMNSGRFHEQYF
.	TRBJ1-2	.	TRBV27	TGTGCCAGCAGAGCGGACCCACTCTATGGCTACACCTTC	CASRADPLYGYTF
.	TRBJ1-5	.	TRBV27	TGTGCCAGCAGTTTACGGGCAGGAGGTAGCAATCAGCCCCAGCATTTT	CASSLRAGGSNQPQHF
.	TRBJ2-7	.	TRBV28	TGTGCCAGCAGAACGTTCTACGAGCAGTACTTC	CASRTFYEQYF
.	TRBJ1-1	.	TRBV19	TGTGCCACTATCCCAACGAGGGGGAGAGAGTCCACTGAAGCTTTCTTT	CATIPTRGRESTEAFF